A single sample gave rise to the 18 T cell receptor beta chains below, sequenced in a study of CD8 T cells in Susac syndrome. RNA amounts of roughly 0.5 to 1 ug underwent reverse transcription with random hexamers. TCRdb itself ran the immunoSEQ multiplex PCR reads through MiXCR, one entry per CDR3 protein. The data show about 71,000 distinct CDR3 sequences, with 96% seen just once and more than 0.09% held by the top ten. Input material: CD4+ T cells from PBMCs. The receptors here all came from a human donor with multiple sclerosis.

V usage is TRBV9 and J usage is TRBJ1-1; no definite D call. Trimming cost V 4 bases and J 4 bases, with 14 bases left between them. The CDR3 contains 14 residues. CDR1 is SGDLS, CDR2 YYNGEE, per germline. CDR3 residues: CASSFMAESTEAFF. The CDR3 region has the DNA TGTGCCAGCAGCTTCATGGCGGAGAGCACTGAAGCTTTCTTT.

The rearrangement joins TRBV12-3 or TRBV12-4 to TRBJ1-2; the match to TRBD1 covers 10 bases. This CDR3 region has 13 residues. The trim removed 5 bases at V and 6 bases at J, leaving 3 bases unmatched. The CDR3 coding sequence is TGTGCCAGCAGTCGCGACAGGGGGCATGGCTACACCTTC. This gives the protein CASSRDRGHGYTF.

The rearrangement uses TRBV30 and TRBJ1-5; D is undetermined. This CDR3 has 13 residues. V was trimmed by 0 bases and J by 4 bases, leaving 7 bases between them. In germline, CDR1 is GTSNPN, CDR2 SVGIG (reference sequence). The CDR3 loop reads CAWSVSGNQPQHF. The CDR3 coding sequence is TGTGCCTGGAGTGTCTCGGGGAATCAGCCCCAGCATTTT.

V is TRBV7-8 and J is TRBJ2-2; 7 nucleotides match TRBD1. V gave up 4 bases and J gave up 1 base; unmatched junction bases: 12. Germline CDR1 and CDR2: SGHVS and FQNEAQ. The CDR3 is 18 residues long. CDR3 in DNA: TGTGCCAGCAGCTACGTCAAGCCGGGACAGCAGAACACCGGGGAGCTGTTTTTT. This translates into CASSYVKPGQQNTGELFF.

The chain employs TRBV5-1 and TRBJ2-7; 8 bases line up with TRBD1. Germline V gives CDR1 SGHRS, CDR2 YFSETQ. V trimming: 0 bases; J trimming: 5 bases; junction bases outside the gene matches: 10. This CDR3 contains 16 residues. The CDR3 coding sequence is TGCGCCAGCAGCTTGGAGCCGCAGGGGGCTGGTGACGAGCAGTACTTC. This encodes CASSLEPQGAGDEQYF.

V is TRBV29-1 and J is TRBJ1-1; D might be TRBD1 (5 bases). V lost 3 bases to trimming and J lost 5 bases, with 16 bases between them. There are 14 residues in the CDR3. Germline V gene lookup returns CDR1 SQVTM and CDR2 ANQGSEA. CDR3 nucleotide sequence: TGCAGCGTTGACTTGGCAGGGCTGGGGACTGAAGCTTTCTTT. It yields the protein CSVDLAGLGTEAFF.

CDR3 in amino acids: CASSPWGGSTDTQYF. The CDR3 nucleotides are TGTGCCAGCAGCCCATGGGGGGGGAGCACAGATACGCAGTATTTT. This chain uses TRBV9 with TRBJ2-3; 7 bases agree with TRBD2. Germline V lookup: CDR1 SGDLS, CDR2 YYNGEE. With 4 bases clipped from V and 0 bases from J, the junction kept 5 bases outside the gene matches. This CDR3 region has 15 residues.

The chain employs TRBV7-2 and TRBJ2-3; TRBD1 matches at 9 bases. Germline loops: CDR1 SGHTA, CDR2 FQGNSA. J was trimmed by 2 bases and V by 6 bases; bases with no gene match: 6. The CDR3 contains 15 residues. The CDR3 sequence is CASSYRDRDTDTQYF. For the CDR3, the DNA is TGTGCCAGCAGTTACCGGGACAGGGACACAGATACGCAGTATTTT.

The J gene is TRBJ2-1, the V gene TRBV7-8; D may match TRBD1 or TRBD2 (5 bases each). V lost 3 bases to trimming and J lost 4 bases, with 22 bases between them. Per the germline V gene, CDR1 is SGHVS and CDR2 is FQNEAQ. The CDR3 loop spans 18 amino acids. Here the CDR3 DNA reads TGTGCCAGCAGCTTGGGACGTCTCGCGGGCACGTCGTACAATGAGCAGTTCTTC. Translation gives CASSLGRLAGTSYNEQFF.

V gene TRBV12-3 or TRBV12-4 combines with J gene TRBJ2-3, with D possibly called TRBD1 or TRBD2 (5 bases each). The CDR3 extends over 14 amino acids. Trimming left V 3 bases short and J 4 bases short, with 11 bases between. For the CDR3, the DNA is TGTGCCAGCAGTTTTGGTCCGGGGCCAGATACGCAGTATTTT. Translation gives CASSFGPGPDTQYF.

The chain joins TRBV20-1 to TRBJ2-3, with TRBD2 identical over 11 bases. The V segment lost 6 bases and the J segment 0 bases; nucleotides outside the gene matches: 11. This CDR3 has 17 amino acids. The germline gives CDR1 DFQATT, CDR2 SNEGSKA (reference sequence). The CDR3 is CSAEVSGGADSTDTQYF. CDR3 sequence (DNA): TGCAGTGCGGAAGTTAGCGGGGGGGCGGATAGCACAGATACGCAGTATTTT.

The chain employs TRBV7-2 and TRBJ2-4; the D is unclear. The CDR3 is 14 amino acids. Looked up from germline, CDR1 is SGHTA and CDR2 is FQGNSA. The V gene lost 2 bases and the J gene lost 2 bases, with 7 bases spanning the gap. The chain's CDR3 is CASSLQISKNIQYF. The CDR3 nucleotides read TGTGCCAGCAGCTTACAAATCTCCAAAAACATTCAGTACTTC.

The chain joins TRBV9 to TRBJ2-3; possible D gene TRBD2, 5 bases. Deletions cut 4 bases from V and 2 bases from J, with 11 bases between. There are 14 residues in the CDR3. Germline V gives CDR1 SGDLS, CDR2 YYNGEE. CDR3 amino acids: CASSHRTYTDTQYF. In DNA form, the CDR3 reads TGTGCCAGCAGCCACCGGACTTACACAGATACGCAGTATTTT.

The V gene is TRBV2, the J gene TRBJ1-6; no firm D call. Germline CDR1 SNHLY, CDR2 FYNNEI. V shed 6 bases and J shed 5 bases, with 14 bases lying between them. The CDR3 extends over 15 amino acids. The CDR3 DNA reads TGTGCCAGCAGAGAGAGGACCGGGAATAATTCACCCCTCCACTTT. It yields the protein CASRERTGNNSPLHF.

This sequence joins TRBV5-4 and TRBJ2-1, with D unclear. Germline CDR1 reads SGHNT; CDR2 reads YYREEE (reference sequence). V gave up 4 bases and J gave up 5 bases, with 13 bases separating them. CDR3 size: 14 residues. CDR3 residues: CASSPGLADNEQFF. CDR3 coding DNA: TGTGCCAGCAGCCCCGGTCTGGCGGACAATGAGCAGTTCTTC.

This chain links TRBV20-1 with TRBJ2-3, with 7 bases that match TRBD2. From germline, CDR1 is DFQATT and CDR2 SNEGSKA (reference sequence). This CDR3 comprises 15 residues. Trimming cost V 6 bases and J 1 base; bases outside gene matches: 10. CDR3 region: CSAPWDYSRTDTQYF. The CDR3 nucleotides read TGCAGTGCGCCCTGGGACTACTCACGCACAGATACGCAGTATTTT.

This clonotype was seen only once. The chain uses TRBV20-1 and TRBJ2-1; 10 bases line up with TRBD2. V was pared by 6 bases and J by 6 bases, with 17 bases of the junction left unmatched. The CDR3 totals 17 residues. Germline CDR1 is DFQATT and CDR2 is SNEGSKA (reference sequence). The CDR3, as DNA: TGCAGTGCGCGAGCAGGGCTAGCGGGGGAGGGCTTCAATGAGCAGTTCTTC. Its protein product is CSARAGLAGEGFNEQFF.

The J gene is TRBJ2-1, the V gene TRBV7-9; TRBD2 matches 8 bases. Germline trimming cut 5 bases from V and 6 bases from J; bases unmatched to any gene: 6. Looked up from germline, CDR1 is SEHNR and CDR2 is FQNEAQ (reference sequence). There are 14 residues in the CDR3. The CDR3 coding sequence is TGTGCCAGCAGCCCCGGACTAGCACTCAATGAGCAGTTCTTC. Translated: CASSPGLALNEQFF.